This is a list of T cell receptor beta chains from one sample in a study of Graves' ophthalmopathy and Graves' hyperthyroidism. MiXCR, applied by TCRdb to the multiplex PCR reads, yields one record per CDR3 protein. Here the sample spans under 400,000 distinct CDR3 sequences, 15% to 20% being singletons. Source material: peripheral blood. The receptor set was obtained from an adult man with Graves' ophthalmopathy. The conserved cysteine and the conserved F or W are not part of the CDR3 here. The order of the fields is D gene, J gene, V gene, CDR3 protein. A D gene is named only where the DNA matches it firmly.

D gene: TRBD1; J gene: TRBJ1-5; V gene: TRBV20-1; CDR3 protein: SAQGARGNQPQH
D gene: TRBD1; J gene: TRBJ1-2; V gene: TRBV3-1; CDR3 protein: ASSQEDLWDRDSNYGYT
D gene: -; J gene: TRBJ2-7; V gene: TRBV7-8; CDR3 protein: ASSLRLGGLDEQY
D gene: -; J gene: TRBJ2-5; V gene: TRBV6-5; CDR3 protein: ASSYSGLQETQY
D gene: TRBD1; J gene: TRBJ1-1; V gene: TRBV6-1; CDR3 protein: ASTRGGTGTTEAF
D gene: TRBD1; J gene: TRBJ1-1; V gene: TRBV30; CDR3 protein: AWDPGQGGTEAF
D gene: -; J gene: TRBJ1-1; V gene: TRBV11-2; CDR3 protein: ASSPGGGRRRAEAF
D gene: -; J gene: TRBJ2-5; V gene: TRBV18; CDR3 protein: ASSPPSGTGDQY
D gene: -; J gene: TRBJ2-7; V gene: TRBV12-3/TRBV12-4; CDR3 protein: ASSLPRGGHPYEQY
D gene: TRBD2; J gene: TRBJ2-5; V gene: TRBV11-2; CDR3 protein: ASSPGGLAGGFSETQY
D gene: -; J gene: TRBJ2-5; V gene: TRBV7-2; CDR3 protein: ASSSGGGTTQETQY
D gene: -; J gene: TRBJ2-2; V gene: TRBV24-1; CDR3 protein: ATAKGWDGELF
D gene: TRBD2; J gene: TRBJ2-2; V gene: TRBV6-5; CDR3 protein: ASSYGTSGTNTGELF
D gene: TRBD1; J gene: TRBJ2-5; V gene: TRBV5-1; CDR3 protein: ASSPATGGETQY
D gene: -; J gene: TRBJ1-2; V gene: TRBV4-1; CDR3 protein: ASSQDWGAYGYT
D gene: -; J gene: TRBJ2-2; V gene: TRBV6-5; CDR3 protein: ASRKPTGNTGELF
D gene: -; J gene: TRBJ1-3; V gene: TRBV20-1; CDR3 protein: SARAVGITIY
D gene: -; J gene: TRBJ1-1; V gene: TRBV29-1; CDR3 protein: SVKGWTEAF
D gene: -; J gene: TRBJ2-5; V gene: TRBV11-2; CDR3 protein: ASSLMRTLGVRETQY
D gene: TRBD1; J gene: TRBJ2-3; V gene: TRBV11-2; CDR3 protein: ASSLDRGEVIDTQY
D gene: -; J gene: TRBJ2-1; V gene: TRBV27; CDR3 protein: ASSLRSQGGKF
D gene: -; J gene: TRBJ1-2; V gene: TRBV20-1; CDR3 protein: SAPKRAGVSYGYT
D gene: -; J gene: TRBJ1-2; V gene: TRBV12-3/TRBV12-4; CDR3 protein: ASSLTAYGYT
D gene: -; J gene: TRBJ2-2; V gene: TRBV5-1; CDR3 protein: ASNNTEMRELF
D gene: -; J gene: TRBJ1-2; V gene: TRBV7-8; CDR3 protein: ASSVNAGAGGYT
D gene: TRBD1; J gene: TRBJ1-2; V gene: TRBV30; CDR3 protein: ACRDRGYGYT
D gene: -; J gene: TRBJ1-2; V gene: TRBV27; CDR3 protein: ASGLSRSYGYT
D gene: TRBD2; J gene: TRBJ2-5; V gene: TRBV20-1; CDR3 protein: SARGGPIQETQY
D gene: -; J gene: TRBJ2-6; V gene: TRBV5-1; CDR3 protein: ASSFIGTGANVLT
D gene: -; J gene: TRBJ1-1; V gene: TRBV6-8; CDR3 protein: ASKVGGTEAF
D gene: TRBD2; J gene: TRBJ2-7; V gene: TRBV25-1; CDR3 protein: ASRGSGGANEQY